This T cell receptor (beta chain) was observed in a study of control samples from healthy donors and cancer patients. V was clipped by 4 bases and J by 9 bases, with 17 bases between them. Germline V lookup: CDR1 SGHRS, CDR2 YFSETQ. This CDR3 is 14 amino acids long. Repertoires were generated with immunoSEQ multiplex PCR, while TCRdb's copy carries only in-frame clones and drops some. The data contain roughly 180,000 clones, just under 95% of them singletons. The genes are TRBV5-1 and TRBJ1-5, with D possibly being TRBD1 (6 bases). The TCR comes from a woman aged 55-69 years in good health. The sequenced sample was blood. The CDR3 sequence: CASSRPRGKWPQHF. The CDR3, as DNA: TGCGCCAGCAGCCGCCCCAGGGGAAAATGGCCCCAGCATTTT.